This T cell receptor beta chain was observed in a study of blood T cell repertoires in COVID-19 (dated by TCRdb to 2020 to 2021). With regard to the full study: The collaborator samples originated in the United States, Italy and Spain and spanned the acute and convalescent phases of COVID-19. A freely available public database, intended as a resource for researchers studying the immune response to SARS-CoV-2, is where the repertoires were released. A de-identified subject ID, COVID-19 status, age in years and sex were almost always included in the sample metadata. Where available, HLA class I and class II types were taken from metadata supplied by the sample provider and were not determined by assay-based typing. The samples were drawn from the first 160 participants of the ongoing ImmuneRACE study and from about 1,200 subjects provided by 6 global collaborators. The dataset comprised deeply sampled blood TCRbeta repertoires from subjects exposed to, actively infected with, or recovered from COVID-19. The prospective study material was composed of cDNA or gDNA derived from T cells, B-cell-depleted T cells, or PBMCs. Overall study outcomes, separate from this receptor: The quantity of clinical and demographic metadata differed by source and by participant and was supplied without curation.

Of note for this clone: It has no known antigen specificity. Per-base qualities were not stored, and no clone one base away is much larger.

Based on the germline V gene, the CDR1 and CDR2 sequences are SGDLS and YYNGEE. The CDR3 numbers 15 residues from cysteine through phenylalanine. Just CDR3 DNA is preserved here, 45 bases in frame from base 1. V loses 0 bases of germline sequence and J loses 0 bases, and the interval between the two ends is 9 bases. Enrolling through a virtual design, the prospective study's participants ranged in age from about 18 to 89 years and lived across 24 United States geographic areas. In the prospective study, cohorts were assigned on the basis of participant-reported clinical history obtained from a screening survey and a study questionnaire. Exposed participants were defined as having been in contact with someone with a PCR-confirmed or clinician-diagnosed COVID-19 case within 2 weeks of study entry. In the prospective study, whole blood, serum and a nasopharyngeal or oropharyngeal swab were collected from each participant by mobile phlebotomists. Prospective study participants could optionally give additional blood draws and questionnaires over a roughly 2-month period. Before DNA extraction, blood samples from the prospective study were shipped at room temperature or frozen.

TCRbeta CDR3 regions were amplified from genomic DNA using the immunoSEQ Assay, a bias-controlled multiplex PCR. As for the authors' bioinformatics: The number of nucleated cells in each sample was estimated from the amplification of reference gene primers within the assay. To quantify the absolute abundance of each unique TCRbeta CDR3 rearrangement, sequence reads were collapsed and filtered. For each sample, productive Simpson clonality was calculated as the square root of Simpson's diversity index across productive rearrangements. Entries here come from immuneACCESS through TCRdb and include only in-frame sequences with V and J called. Some clones fail to appear in such tables; in the studies checked, an unresolved V gene covers under half of the shortfall, and the cause of the remainder is unknown. The V and J calls and the clone size are those of that table, but D and trimming were determined from the DNA. The sample table holds around 250,000 clones, of which over 70% were seen once. 2.5% to 3.5% of the sample is held by the ten biggest clonotypes.

The receptor was isolated from a middle-aged woman who had been exposed to COVID-19. The sequence is built from TRBV9 and TRBJ1-1; no D gene is confidently identified. The specimen was PBMCs or T cells enriched from blood (not recorded which). The DNA reads TGTGCCAGCAGCGTAGGCGGAGGATTGAACACTGAAGCTTTCTTT. This is translated as CASSVGGGLNTEAFF.